This TCR beta chain is from a study of CD8 T cells in Susac syndrome. The V end was cut by 3 bases, the J end by 6 bases, with 14 bases between. The CDR3 runs 14 residues. Looked up from germline, CDR1 is KGHSH and CDR2 is LQKENI. The authors reverse transcribed roughly 0.45 to 1 ug RNA with random hexamers. TCRdb re-called the immunoSEQ multiplex PCR reads with MiXCR, one entry per CDR3 protein. This table holds 300,000 to 350,000 distinct CDR3 sequences, 92% found once. Sequencing of TCR beta was carried out in blood CD8+ and CD4+ T cells. Bulk CD8+ and CD4+ cells came from magnetic negative isolation; CD8+ TEMRA by FACS.

The V and J genes are TRBV18 and TRBJ1-2; D perhaps matches TRBD1 (6 bases). The receptor comes from a human donor with multiple sclerosis. Sequencing was done on a sample of CD4+ T cells from PBMCs. For the CDR3, the DNA is TGTGCCAGCTCACCCGGGGGGCGCGGGAATGGCTACACCTTC. Protein: CASSPGGRGNGYTF.